Listed here are 17 T cell receptor beta chains from one sample, sequenced in a study of blood T cell repertoires in COVID-19. Repertoires were generated with immunoSEQ multiplex PCR, while TCRdb's copy carries only in-frame clones and drops some. The table has more than 80,000 clones, more than 80% seen once; the top ten hold 11% to 15%. Source material: peripheral blood. All receptors come from a woman aged 60-70 years with acute or convalescent COVID-19.

The rearrangement uses TRBV28 and TRBJ1-2; D not resolved. Trimming removed 5 bases at V and 3 bases at J, with 7 bases between. CDR1 is MDHEN, CDR2 SYDVKM, per germline. CDR3 length: 12 residues. Written as DNA, the CDR3 is TGTGCCAGCAGTCTAAGTCACTATGGCTACACCTTC. Translating it yields CASSLSHYGYTF.

The chain has TRBV5-1 and TRBJ2-7; perhaps TRBD1 as D (5 bases). CDR3 length: 14 amino acids. Per germline, CDR1 SGHRS and CDR2 YFSETQ. Trimming shortened V by 1 base and J by 1 base, and 9 bases separated the two germline ends. CDR3 nucleotides: TGCGCCAGCAGCTTGCAGGGTACTTCCTACGAGCAGTACTTC. Encoded protein: CASSLQGTSYEQYF.

This clone showed up just a few times. The chain carries TRBV6-5 and TRBJ2-1; no clear D. The CDR3 spans 15 residues. The V and J ends lost 2 bases and 2 bases respectively, with 10 bases between them. Germline CDR1 MNHEY, CDR2 SVGAGI. CDR3 coding DNA: TGTGCCAGCAGTTACAATTTACTACCCTACAATGAGCAGTTCTTC. It yields the protein CASSYNLLPYNEQFF.

V is TRBV7-9 and J is TRBJ2-5; D remains unclear. V lost 2 bases and J lost 2, with 12 bases in between. Germline CDR1 is SEHNR and CDR2 is FQNEAQ (reference sequence). The CDR3 covers 15 residues. The CDR3 sequence is CASSLLSQAQETQYF. In DNA form, the CDR3 reads TGTGCCAGCAGCTTACTTTCCCAGGCACAAGAGACCCAGTACTTC.

This rearrangement joins TRBV5-1 to TRBJ2-1; D unclear. Germline CDR1 SGHRS, CDR2 YFSETQ. V lost 1 base, J lost 7 bases, and 6 bases lay in between. The CDR3 has 12 amino acids. For the CDR3, the DNA is TGCGCCAGCAGCTTGTCCAGGAATGAGCAGTTCTTC. It codes for CASSLSRNEQFF.

Points on this clone: The junction does not match germline at one end; this may be a read error. The chain combines TRBV11-2 with TRBJ1-4, with a tentative D call TRBD1 (6 bases). This CDR3 region has 17 residues. Germline V gene lookup returns CDR1 SGHAT and CDR2 FQNNGV. As DNA, the CDR3 is TGTGCCAGCAGATTAGGCAGGGGCTATGCAACTAATGAAAAACTGTTTTTT. Translating gives CASRLGRGYATNEKLFF. Full variable domain (remainder filled in from reference TRBV11-2 and TRBJ1-4): EAGVAQSPRYKIIEKRQSVAFWCNPISGHATLYWYQQILGQGPKLLIQFQNNGVVDDSQLPKDRFSAERLKGVDSTLKIQPAKLEDSAVYLCASRLGRGYATNEKLFFGSGTQLSVL.

The rearrangement joins TRBV18 to TRBJ2-1; TRBD1 is a possible D gene (6 bases). CDR1 and CDR2 (germline): KGHSH, LQKENI. Trimming cost V 3 bases and J 4 bases, with 10 bases left between them. The CDR3 loop spans 14 amino acids. The CDR3 loop is CASSPLDSYNEQFF. The CDR3 DNA sequence: TGTGCCAGCTCACCCTTGGACAGTTACAATGAGCAGTTCTTC.

The chain joins TRBV5-6 to TRBJ1-2, with 10 bases that match TRBD1. The CDR3 has 16 amino acids. J was trimmed by 4 bases and V by 5 bases; bases with no gene match: 11. Germline CDR1 and CDR2: SGHDT and YYEEEE. The DNA for the CDR3 is TGTGCCAGCAGTTCCGGGACAGGGGACGCGGGCTATGGCTACACCTTC. Its protein product is CASSSGTGDAGYGYTF.

In DNA, the CDR3 is TGTGCCAGCAGTTTAAGTAGATTCTATGGCTACACCTTC. The encoded protein is CASSLSRFYGYTF. The chain joins TRBV12-3 or TRBV12-4 to TRBJ1-2, with D unresolved. CDR3 length: 13 amino acids. V was shortened by 2 bases and J by 4 bases, with 8 bases between the two germline ends.

The chain joins TRBV19 to TRBJ1-1, with 7 bases fitting TRBD1. CDR3 length: 12 amino acids. Per the germline V gene, CDR1 is LNHDA and CDR2 is SQIVND (reference sequence). V shed 9 bases, J shed 3 bases, and the junction held 4 bases outside the gene matches. The CDR3 protein is CASVDRDTEAFF. The CDR3, as DNA: TGTGCCAGCGTTGACAGGGACACTGAAGCTTTCTTT.

The genes are TRBV7-9 and TRBJ1-2; 10 nucleotides match TRBD1. Germline V gene data show CDR1 as SEHNR and CDR2 as FQNEAQ (reference sequence). The ends lost 2 bases at V and 3 bases at J; junction bases unmatched: 6. This CDR3 comprises 16 residues. The CDR3 sequence: CASSLPRQGAHYGYTF. As DNA, the CDR3 is TGTGCCAGCAGCTTACCCCGACAGGGGGCACACTATGGCTACACCTTC. The full variable domain, in which reference TRBV7-9 and TRBJ1-2 provide the parts outside the CDR3, is DTGVSQNPRHKITKRGQNVTFRCDPISEHNRLYWYRQTLGQGPEFLTYFQNEAQLEKSRLLSDRFSAERPKGSFSTLEIQRTEQGDSAMYLCASSLPRQGAHYGYTFGSGTRLTVV.

This chain links TRBV5-1 with TRBJ1-1, with 10 positions matching TRBD1. V dropped 4 bases and J dropped 4; count of bases not matched to a gene: 7. Germline V CDR1 and CDR2: SGHRS, YFSETQ. The CDR3 spans 15 residues. Here the CDR3 reads CASSPPGQGSTEAFF. The CDR3 nucleotides are TGCGCCAGCAGCCCACCGGGACAGGGGAGCACTGAAGCTTTCTTT.

V is TRBV6-5 and J is TRBJ1-1; TRBD1 agrees at 7 bases. Germline V lookup: CDR1 MNHEY, CDR2 SVGAGI. With 7 bases clipped from V and 3 bases from J, the junction kept 8 bases outside the gene matches. This CDR3 region has 14 residues. The CDR3 region has the DNA TGTGCCAGCACGAGACAGGGTCCGGACACTGAAGCTTTCTTT. Encoded protein: CASTRQGPDTEAFF.

The CDR3 spells CAISGGQGTYEQYF. The CDR3 region has the DNA TGTGCCATCAGCGGGGGGCAGGGAACCTACGAGCAGTACTTC. The rearrangement joins TRBV10-3 to TRBJ2-7; a possible D gene is TRBD2 (7 bases). This CDR3 has 14 residues. Germline assignment: CDR1 ENHRY and CDR2 SYGVKD. V dropped 6 bases and J dropped 2 bases, with 14 bases sitting between them.

A few counts support this clone. The chain carries TRBV5-1 and TRBJ1-2, with D perhaps TRBD1 (6 bases). From germline, CDR1 is SGHRS and CDR2 YFSETQ. The CDR3 is 14 residues long. V was trimmed by 2 bases and J by 5 bases, leaving 13 bases between them. The CDR3 sequence is CASSLQGSGYGYTF. CDR3 DNA: TGCGCCAGCAGCTTACAGGGTTCGGGGTATGGCTACACCTTC.

CDR3 amino acids: CASSRTTNTEAFF. The CDR3 region has the DNA TGTGCCAGCAGTAGGACAACGAACACTGAAGCTTTCTTT. The V call is TRBV28, the J call TRBJ1-1; TRBD1 might be the D (5 bases). CDR1 is MDHEN and CDR2 is SYDVKM in the germline V gene. CDR3 length: 13 amino acids. V lost 5 bases to trimming and J lost 1 base, with 8 bases between them.

The chain combines TRBV9 with TRBJ2-3; TRBD2 agrees at 13 bases. The CDR3 has 19 residues. J lost 0 bases, V lost 7 bases, and 14 bases had no gene match. The germline gives CDR1 SGDLS, CDR2 YYNGEE. The CDR3 sequence: CASSLEGGLAGTSTDTQYF. In DNA form, the CDR3 reads TGTGCCAGCTCCTTAGAAGGGGGACTAGCGGGAACTAGCACAGATACGCAGTATTTT.